The entry that follows covers one T cell receptor (beta chain) sequence. What it binds is unknown. Because it lacks the conserved phenylalanine or tryptophan at the end, this CDR3 is likely a read error. Because the CDR3's place on the DNA is in doubt, the DNA is left out and the CDR3 is given as listed by TCRdb. The source of the sample is a study of tumor-infiltrating lymphocytes in primary liver carcinoma. Whole-study findings and limits: Tumors reached a significantly greater top-250-clone fraction than blood did (p = 0.039). Tumor region pairs showed greater overlap than either tumor-adjacent or tumor-blood pairs did.

Co-extracted RNA and DNA came from about 20-30 mg of unsorted bulk tissue. Surgical resection was used to treat these primary liver carcinoma patients. Per germline, CDR1 SGHRS and CDR2 YFSETQ. The CDR3 numbers 14 amino acids, ends counted. Synthesis of TCR beta cDNA was carried out from about 540 ng total RNA with a constant-region primer. It was through three nested multiplex PCR rounds of slightly modified ARM-PCR that TCR beta libraries arose. In the first two PCR rounds, TRBV1-TRBV30 forward primers were paired with a C-beta reverse primer, and each round lasted roughly 10 cycles. TCRdb analysed the multiplex PCR reads with MiXCR anew, one entry per CDR3 protein. The data contain some 130,000 distinct CDR3 sequences, around two thirds of them singletons.

The sequence came from a woman aged 60-75 years with primary liver carcinoma and hepatitis B virus infection. The chain carries TRBV5-1 and TRBJ1-1; the listed D gene, TRBD1, was not tested against the DNA. The sample was tumor-adjacent normal liver tissue. CDR3 residues: CASSLASTGTETFL.